The 23 T cell receptor beta chains in this list originate from one sample, sequenced in a study of T cells in Graves' hyperthyroidism and ophthalmopathy. Amplification of TCR beta CDR3 regions was performed using RNA transcripts as template. HTBI primers were used for first-round RT-PCR of the TCR CDR3. MiXCR, applied by TCRdb to the multiplex PCR reads, yields one record per CDR3 protein. In the table there are hundreds of thousands of distinct CDR3 sequences, approximately 14% of which are singletons. The sequenced material came from blood. The receptors shown here come from a woman aged 40-49 years with Graves' hyperthyroidism.

This clonotype was seen many times. V and J are TRBV7-2 and TRBJ2-1, with D uncertain. This CDR3 contains 14 residues. Germline CDR1 is SGHTA and CDR2 is FQGNSA. V was trimmed by 0 bases and J by 7 bases, leaving 10 bases between them. The CDR3 DNA reads TGTGCCAGCAGCTTAGCGCGCGATCAGAATGAGCAGTTCTTC. Translating it yields CASSLARDQNEQFF.

The rearrangement links TRBV14 to TRBJ2-1; 14 bases are shared with TRBD2. Germline loops: CDR1 SGHDN, CDR2 FVKESK. V shed 2 bases, J shed 8 bases, and the junction held 14 bases outside the gene matches. This CDR3 is 19 amino acids long. The CDR3 sequence is CASSQLTGAGTSGSDEQFF. The CDR3 nucleotides read TGTGCCAGCAGCCAATTGACCGGAGCCGGGACTAGCGGGAGCGATGAGCAGTTCTTC.

This clonotype came up many times. The chain's CDR3 is CATSRDWIAGQGVETQYF. The CDR3 nucleotides read TGTGCCACCAGCAGAGATTGGATAGCTGGACAGGGTGTTGAGACCCAGTACTTC. This chain uses TRBV15 with TRBJ2-5; 8 positions agree with TRBD1. V gave up 0 bases and J gave up 5 bases; unmatched junction bases: 14. CDR1 and CDR2 from the germline V gene are LNHNV and YYDKDF (reference sequence). CDR3 length: 18 residues. The whole variable domain, filled in from reference TRBV15 and TRBJ2-5, reads DAMVIQNPRYQVTQFGKPVTLSCSQTLNHNVMYWYQQKSSQAPKLLFHYYDKDFNNEADTPDNFQSRRPNTSFCFLDIRSPGLGDTAMYLCATSRDWIAGQGVETQYFGPGTRLLVL.

This clonotype was seen only a few times. V is TRBV7-9 and J is TRBJ2-3; the D is unclear. Between the trimmed V and J ends, which lost 3 bases and 2 bases, there was a span of 6 bases. Germline V gives CDR1 SEHNR, CDR2 FQNEAQ (reference sequence). CDR3 size: 13 residues. The chain's CDR3 is CASSLMITDTQYF. CDR3 bases: TGTGCCAGCAGCTTGATGATCACAGATACGCAGTATTTT.

This clonotype occurred many times. The chain employs TRBV28 and TRBJ2-7, with D unclear. CDR3 length equals 15 residues. Per germline, CDR1 MDHEN and CDR2 SYDVKM. Trimming took 1 base from V and 3 from J, leaving 13 bases between them. CDR3 loop: CASSLSRHLNYEQYF. The DNA for the CDR3 is TGTGCCAGCAGTTTATCTAGGCACTTAAACTACGAGCAGTACTTC. The full variable domain, in which reference TRBV28 and TRBJ2-7 provide the parts outside the CDR3, is DVKVTQSSRYLVKRTGEKVFLECVQDMDHENMFWYRQDPGLGLRLIYFSYDVKMKEKGDIPEGYSVSREKKERFSLILESASTNQTSMYLCASSLSRHLNYEQYFGPGTRLTVT.

This clonotype was seen repeatedly, ten times or more. The V gene is TRBV20-1, the J gene TRBJ1-2; D gene unclear. The germline gives CDR1 DFQATT, CDR2 SNEGSKA (reference sequence). Between the trimmed V and J ends, which lost 0 bases and 6 bases, there was a span of 14 bases. This CDR3 contains 14 residues. CDR3 amino acids: CSARDGKGLNGYTF. In DNA form, the CDR3 reads TGCAGTGCTAGAGATGGAAAAGGGCTGAATGGCTACACCTTC.

This clonotype was seen ten or more times. J is TRBJ2-1 and V is TRBV28; D may match TRBD1 or TRBD2 (5 bases each). Germline V gene data show CDR1 as MDHEN and CDR2 as SYDVKM. There are 13 residues in the CDR3. Trimming took 7 bases from V and 2 from J, leaving 9 bases between them. The CDR3 is CASKLGAYNEQFF. CDR3 DNA: TGTGCCAGCAAACTAGGGGCCTACAATGAGCAGTTCTTC.

This clonotype came up many times. This rearrangement joins TRBV29-1 to TRBJ2-3; no definite D call. The CDR3 has 12 residues. The germline V and J ends were trimmed by 6 bases and 0 bases, with 7 bases remaining between them. Germline V gene lookup returns CDR1 SQVTM and CDR2 ANQGSEA. The CDR3 loop reads CSVGRSTDTQYF. The CDR3 nucleotides are TGCAGCGTGGGAAGGAGCACAGATACGCAGTATTTT.

This clonotype was seen many times. The chain uses TRBV9 and TRBJ2-2; 9 bases align to TRBD1. Per germline, CDR1 SGDLS and CDR2 YYNGEE. The junction had 7 bases not matched to a gene; V was cut back by 1 base and J by 3 bases. This CDR3 region has 17 residues. The CDR3: CASSVLGQGAHTGELFF. For the CDR3, the DNA is TGTGCCAGCAGCGTACTGGGACAGGGCGCGCACACCGGGGAGCTGTTTTTT.

The J gene is TRBJ2-2, the V gene TRBV7-2; 10 bases map to TRBD2. The CDR3 has 16 residues. Germline lookup yields CDR1 SGHTA and CDR2 FQGNSA. After removal of 1 base from V and 4 bases from J, the junction contained 3 bases not matched to a gene. Here the CDR3 DNA reads TGTGCCAGCAGCTTAGGGCCTAGCGGGAGCACCGGGGAGCTGTTTTTT. Translated: CASSLGPSGSTGELFF.

This clonotype was detected ten times or more. The chain couples TRBV12-3 or TRBV12-4 to TRBJ2-5; 9 nucleotides align to TRBD2. This CDR3 has 17 residues. Trimming at V came to 6 bases and at J to 4 bases, leaving 15 bases not matched to a gene. Here the CDR3 DNA reads TGTGCCAGCAGCGGGATCGTGGCGGGAGGGCCGGGAGAGACCCAGTACTTC. Amino acid sequence: CASSGIVAGGPGETQYF.

The chain carries TRBV30 and TRBJ2-2; 7 bases match TRBD2. The CDR3 loop spans 12 amino acids. Per the germline V gene, CDR1 is GTSNPN and CDR2 is SVGIG (reference sequence). Losses at the gene ends were 4 bases for V and 7 bases for J; bases not matched to a gene: 3. The CDR3 bases are TGTGCCTGGAACTTAGCGGGCGGGGAGCTGTTTTTT. Translated: CAWNLAGGELFF. The complete variable domain, with remaining parts taken from reference TRBV30 and TRBJ2-2, reads SQTIHQWPATLVQPVGSPLSLECTVEGTSNPNLYWYRQAAGRGLQLLFYSVGIGQISSEVPQNLSASRPQDRQFILSSKKLLLSDSGFYLCAWNLAGGELFFGEGSRLTVL.

This clonotype was counted ten times or more. The chain links TRBV9 to TRBJ1-4; D perhaps matches TRBD1 (5 bases). CDR1 is SGDLS, CDR2 YYNGEE, per germline. The CDR3 length is 14 residues. Trimming took off 2 bases at V and 8 bases at J, with 13 bases between the two ends. This CDR3 reads CASSVAAGSEKLFF. In DNA form, the CDR3 reads TGTGCCAGCAGCGTGGCGGCAGGGAGCGAAAAACTGTTTTTT.

At least ten counts were recorded for this clonotype. The chain is built from TRBV7-2 and TRBJ2-5, with TRBD2 matching 9 bases. V shed 2 bases and J 3 bases; nucleotides not matched to a gene: 10. Germline CDR1 SGHTA, CDR2 FQGNSA. The CDR3 length is 17 residues. The DNA of the CDR3 is TGTGCCAGCAGCTTACCCGAAGGGACTAGCAACGAAGAGACCCAGTACTTC. Translation: CASSLPEGTSNEETQYF.

This clonotype came up many times. The chain combines TRBV5-6 with TRBJ2-2; unclear D gene. Germline V gives CDR1 SGHDT, CDR2 YYEEEE. CDR3 length: 14 amino acids. Between the trimmed V and J ends, which lost 5 bases and 5 bases, there was a span of 13 bases. The CDR3, as DNA: TGTGCCAGCAGTCCTACACTCGGAACCGGGGAGCTGTTTTTT. As protein: CASSPTLGTGELFF.

This clonotype was detected ten times or more. This chain uses TRBV12-3 or TRBV12-4 with TRBJ1-2; no clear D. The CDR3 extends over 13 amino acids. V dropped 7 bases and J dropped 2 bases, with 11 bases sitting between them. The CDR3 is CASTFTGNYGYTF. The CDR3 DNA reads as TGTGCCAGCACGTTCACGGGGAACTATGGCTACACCTTC.

The rearrangement uses TRBV29-1 and TRBJ2-7; D perhaps matches TRBD1 (6 bases). Trimming pared 4 bases from V and 7 bases from J, leaving 11 bases between. This CDR3 spans 11 amino acids. The germline gives CDR1 SQVTM, CDR2 ANQGSEA. CDR3 residues: CSVVRTEEQYF. The CDR3 nucleotides read TGCAGCGTTGTCCGGACAGAAGAGCAGTACTTC.

In this sample, this clonotype turned up many times. This sequence joins TRBV28 and TRBJ2-5, with TRBD1 identical over 7 bases. Germline V gives CDR1 MDHEN, CDR2 SYDVKM. The V gene end was trimmed by 5 bases and the J gene end by 2 bases; junction bases not matched to a gene: 8. This CDR3 comprises 15 residues. DNA of the CDR3: TGTGCCAGCAGTGGATTTGGGACAGATCAAGAGACCCAGTACTTC. Residues: CASSGFGTDQETQYF.

V gene TRBV18 combines with J gene TRBJ2-4; TRBD2 aligns across 12 bases. The CDR3 runs 17 residues. Per germline, CDR1 KGHSH and CDR2 LQKENI. The J segment lost 8 bases and the V segment lost 3 bases, leaving 11 bases of the junction unmatched. CDR3 amino acids: CASSPLTSGSSFDIQYF. In DNA form, the CDR3 reads TGTGCCAGCTCACCCCTGACTAGCGGGAGTAGTTTCGACATTCAGTACTTC.

Details on this clonotype: It may be a read error: a sequence one base away is much more abundant. The chain recombines TRBV11-2 with TRBJ1-5; D gene uncertain. This CDR3 has 16 residues. V was shortened by 4 bases and J by 1 base, with 14 bases between the two germline ends. CDR1 SGHAT and CDR2 FQNNGV come from the germline V gene. This chain's CDR3 is CASSSESGGSNQPQHF. The CDR3 nucleotides are TGTGCCAGCAGCTCCGAGTCAGGAGGAAGCAATCAGCCCCAGCATTTT.

The chain has TRBV13 and TRBJ1-5; D is uncertain. V was trimmed by 0 bases and J by 6 bases, leaving 12 bases between them. The CDR3 is 15 amino acids. Germline V gene lookup returns CDR1 PRHDT and CDR2 FYEKMQ (reference sequence). Here the CDR3 DNA reads TGTGCCAGCAGCTTAGGCCCGAGAATAGGTCAGCCCCAGCATTTT. Encoded protein: CASSLGPRIGQPQHF.

This clonotype was counted at least ten times. V gene TRBV20-1 combines with J gene TRBJ1-1; 7 nucleotides agree with TRBD1. V shed 6 bases and J 4 bases; nucleotides not matched to a gene: 14. Germline loops: CDR1 DFQATT, CDR2 SNEGSKA (reference sequence). The CDR3 has 15 amino acids. The DNA for the CDR3 is TGCAGTGCCAAACAGGACACTACAGGGGCCACTGAAGCTTTCTTT. This translates into CSAKQDTTGATEAFF.

This chain joins TRBV5-1 and TRBJ1-4, with TRBD1 identical over 7 bases. CDR1 is SGHRS, CDR2 YFSETQ, per germline. The CDR3 is 16 residues long. After removal of 4 bases from V and 4 bases from J, the junction contained 10 bases not matched to a gene. The CDR3 spells CASSAGQNLGNEKLFF. The CDR3, as DNA: TGCGCCAGCAGCGCGGGACAGAACCTTGGTAATGAAAAACTGTTTTTT.